This T cell receptor (beta chain) was retrieved from a study of blood T cell repertoires in COVID-19. This CDR3 is 14 amino acids long. The germline V gene has CDR1 SEHNR and CDR2 FQNEAQ (reference sequence). V dropped 5 bases and J dropped 1; count of bases not matched to a gene: 4. There are a few counts of this clone. TCRdb's copy holds only in-frame clones and misses some; the assay was immunoSEQ multiplex PCR. The sample has tens of thousands of clones, 86% seen once. The sample comprised peripheral blood. The receptor comes from an elderly woman in a cohort sampled during active or convalescent COVID-19. The chain couples TRBV7-9 to TRBJ2-7; 8 bases are shared with TRBD1. Here the CDR3 reads CASSAWDRSYEQYF. The CDR3 DNA reads TGTGCCAGCAGCGCCTGGGACAGGTCCTACGAGCAGTACTTC.